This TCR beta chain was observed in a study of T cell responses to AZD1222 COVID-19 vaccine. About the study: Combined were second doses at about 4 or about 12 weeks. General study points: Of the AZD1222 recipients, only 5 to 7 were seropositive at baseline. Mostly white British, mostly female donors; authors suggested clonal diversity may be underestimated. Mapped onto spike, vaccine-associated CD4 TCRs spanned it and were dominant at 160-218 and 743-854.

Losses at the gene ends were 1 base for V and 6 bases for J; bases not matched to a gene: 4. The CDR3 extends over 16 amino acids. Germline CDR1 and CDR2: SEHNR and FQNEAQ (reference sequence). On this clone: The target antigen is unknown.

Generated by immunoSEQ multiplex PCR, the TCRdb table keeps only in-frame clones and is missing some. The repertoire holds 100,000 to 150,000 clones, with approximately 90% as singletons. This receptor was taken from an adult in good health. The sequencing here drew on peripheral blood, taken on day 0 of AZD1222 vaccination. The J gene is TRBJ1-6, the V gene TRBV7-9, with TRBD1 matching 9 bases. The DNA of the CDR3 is TGTGCCAGCAGCTTAGGGGACAGGGCCCCTAATTCACCCCTCCACTTT. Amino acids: CASSLGDRAPNSPLHF.